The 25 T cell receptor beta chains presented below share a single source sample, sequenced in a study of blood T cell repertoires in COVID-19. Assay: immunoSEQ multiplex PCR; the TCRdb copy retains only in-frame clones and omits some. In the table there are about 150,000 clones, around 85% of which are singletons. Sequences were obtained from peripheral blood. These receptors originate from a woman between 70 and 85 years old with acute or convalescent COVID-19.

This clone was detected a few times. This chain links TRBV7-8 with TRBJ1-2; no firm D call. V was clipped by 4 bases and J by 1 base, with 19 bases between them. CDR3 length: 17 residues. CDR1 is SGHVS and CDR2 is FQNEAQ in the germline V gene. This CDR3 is CASSYVRSFVGNYGYTF. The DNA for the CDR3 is TGTGCCAGCAGCTACGTTCGAAGTTTCGTCGGTAACTATGGCTACACCTTC.

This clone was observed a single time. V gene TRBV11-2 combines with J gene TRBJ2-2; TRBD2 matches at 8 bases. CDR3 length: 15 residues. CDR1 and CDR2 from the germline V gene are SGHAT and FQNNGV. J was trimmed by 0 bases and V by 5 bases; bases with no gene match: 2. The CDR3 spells CASSLSGANTGELFF. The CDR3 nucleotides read TGTGCCAGCAGCCTTAGCGGGGCGAACACCGGGGAGCTGTTTTTT.

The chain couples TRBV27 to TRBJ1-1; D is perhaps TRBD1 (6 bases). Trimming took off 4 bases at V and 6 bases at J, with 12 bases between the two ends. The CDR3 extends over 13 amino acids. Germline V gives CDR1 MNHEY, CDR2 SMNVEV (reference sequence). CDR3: CASSSNRVPEAFF. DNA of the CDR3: TGTGCCAGCAGTTCTAACAGGGTTCCTGAAGCTTTCTTT.

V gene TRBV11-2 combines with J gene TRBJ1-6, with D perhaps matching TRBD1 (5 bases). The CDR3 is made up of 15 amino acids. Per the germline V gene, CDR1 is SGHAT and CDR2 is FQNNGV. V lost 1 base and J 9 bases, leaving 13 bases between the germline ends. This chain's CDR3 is CASSLVTGGGSPLHF. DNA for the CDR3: TGTGCCAGCAGCTTAGTCACGGGGGGGGGTTCACCCCTCCACTTT.

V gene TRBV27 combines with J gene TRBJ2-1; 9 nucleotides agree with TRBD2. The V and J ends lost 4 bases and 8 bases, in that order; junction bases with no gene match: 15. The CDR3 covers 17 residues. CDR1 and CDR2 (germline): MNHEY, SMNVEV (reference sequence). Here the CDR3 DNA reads TGTGCCAGCAGTTCGGGCGGGAGGGCGTCAATTTCAGATGAGCAGTTCTTC. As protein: CASSSGGRASISDEQFF.

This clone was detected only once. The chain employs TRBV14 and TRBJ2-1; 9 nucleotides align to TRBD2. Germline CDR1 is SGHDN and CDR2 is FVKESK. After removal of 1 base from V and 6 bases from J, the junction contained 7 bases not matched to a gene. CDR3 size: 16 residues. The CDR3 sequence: CASSQARGRDVNEQFF. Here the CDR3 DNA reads TGTGCCAGCAGCCAAGCACGCGGGAGGGACGTCAATGAGCAGTTCTTC.

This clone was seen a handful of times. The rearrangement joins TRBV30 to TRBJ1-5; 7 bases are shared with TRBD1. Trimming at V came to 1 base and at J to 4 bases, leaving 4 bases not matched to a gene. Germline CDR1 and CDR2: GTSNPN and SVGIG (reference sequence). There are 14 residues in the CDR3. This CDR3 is CAWSGDSANQPQHF. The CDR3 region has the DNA TGTGCCTGGAGTGGGGACAGTGCAAATCAGCCCCAGCATTTT.

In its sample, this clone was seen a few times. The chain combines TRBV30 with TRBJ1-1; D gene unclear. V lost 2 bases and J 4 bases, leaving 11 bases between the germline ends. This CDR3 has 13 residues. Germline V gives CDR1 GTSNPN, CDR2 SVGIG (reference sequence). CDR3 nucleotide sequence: TGTGCCTGGAGTCCAGTCCCCAGCACTGAAGCTTTCTTT. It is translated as CAWSPVPSTEAFF.

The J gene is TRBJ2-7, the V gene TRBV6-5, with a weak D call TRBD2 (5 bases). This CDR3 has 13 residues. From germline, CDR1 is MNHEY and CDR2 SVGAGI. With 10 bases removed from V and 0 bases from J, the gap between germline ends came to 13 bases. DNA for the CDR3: TGTGCCATCGGAGGTTCCAACTCCTACGAGCAGTACTTC. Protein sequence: CAIGGSNSYEQYF.

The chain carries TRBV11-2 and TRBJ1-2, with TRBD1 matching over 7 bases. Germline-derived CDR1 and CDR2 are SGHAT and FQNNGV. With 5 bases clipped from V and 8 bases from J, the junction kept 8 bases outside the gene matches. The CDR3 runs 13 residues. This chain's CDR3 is CASSIDRAQGYTF. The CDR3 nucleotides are TGTGCCAGCAGCATCGACAGGGCCCAGGGCTACACCTTC.

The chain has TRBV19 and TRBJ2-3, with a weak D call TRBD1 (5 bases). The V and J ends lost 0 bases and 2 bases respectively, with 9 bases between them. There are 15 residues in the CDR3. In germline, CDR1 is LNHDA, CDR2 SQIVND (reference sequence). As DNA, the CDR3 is TGTGCCAGTAGTATAGATCAAGGGGTCACAGATACGCAGTATTTT. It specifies CASSIDQGVTDTQYF.

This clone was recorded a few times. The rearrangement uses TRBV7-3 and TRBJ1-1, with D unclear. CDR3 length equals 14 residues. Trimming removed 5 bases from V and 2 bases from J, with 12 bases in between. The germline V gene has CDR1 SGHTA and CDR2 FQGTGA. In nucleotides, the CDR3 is TGTGCCAGCAGCCCGGGGTGGGGAAACACTGAAGCTTTCTTT. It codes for CASSPGWGNTEAFF. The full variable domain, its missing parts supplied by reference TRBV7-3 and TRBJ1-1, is GAGVSQTPSNKVTEKGKYVELRCDPISGHTALYWYRQSLGQGPEFLIYFQGTGAADDSGLPNDRFFAVRPEGSVSTLKIQRTERGDSAVYLCASSPGWGNTEAFFGQGTRLTVV.

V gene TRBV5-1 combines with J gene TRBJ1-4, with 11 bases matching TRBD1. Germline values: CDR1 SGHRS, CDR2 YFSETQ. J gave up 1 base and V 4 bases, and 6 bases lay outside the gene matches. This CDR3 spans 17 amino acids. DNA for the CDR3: TGCGCCAGCAGCCGCTCCGGGACAGGGGGAACTAATGAAAAACTGTTTTTT. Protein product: CASSRSGTGGTNEKLFF.

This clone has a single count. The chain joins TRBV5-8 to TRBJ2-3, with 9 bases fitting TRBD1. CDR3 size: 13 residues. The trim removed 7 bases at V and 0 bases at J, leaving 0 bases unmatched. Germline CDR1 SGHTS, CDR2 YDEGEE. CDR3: CASGQGSTDTQYF. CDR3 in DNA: TGTGCCAGCGGACAGGGGAGCACAGATACGCAGTATTTT.

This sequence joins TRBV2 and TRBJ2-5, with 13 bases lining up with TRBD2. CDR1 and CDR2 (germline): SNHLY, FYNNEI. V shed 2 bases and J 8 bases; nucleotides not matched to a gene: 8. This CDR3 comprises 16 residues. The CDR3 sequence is CASSELPGLAGVTQYF. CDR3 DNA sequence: TGTGCCAGCAGTGAATTACCCGGACTAGCGGGAGTTACCCAGTACTTC.

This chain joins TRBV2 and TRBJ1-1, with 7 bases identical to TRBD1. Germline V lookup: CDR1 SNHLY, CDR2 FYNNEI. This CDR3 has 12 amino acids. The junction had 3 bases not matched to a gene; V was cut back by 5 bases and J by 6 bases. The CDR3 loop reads CASSNRGAEAFF. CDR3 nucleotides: TGTGCCAGCAGTAACAGGGGTGCTGAAGCTTTCTTT.

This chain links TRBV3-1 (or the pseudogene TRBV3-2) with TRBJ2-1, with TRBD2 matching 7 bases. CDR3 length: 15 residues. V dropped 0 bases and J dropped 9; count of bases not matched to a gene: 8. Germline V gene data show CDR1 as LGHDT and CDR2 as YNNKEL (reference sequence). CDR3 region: CASSQDQVGGSEQFF. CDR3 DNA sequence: TGTGCCAGCAGCCAAGATCAAGTCGGGGGGAGTGAGCAGTTCTTC.

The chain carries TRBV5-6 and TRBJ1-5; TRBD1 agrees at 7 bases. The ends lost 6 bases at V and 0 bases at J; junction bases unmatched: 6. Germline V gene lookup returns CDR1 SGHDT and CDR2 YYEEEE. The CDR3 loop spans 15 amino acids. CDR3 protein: CASTQGGYSNQPQHF. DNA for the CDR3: TGTGCCAGCACCCAGGGGGGTTATAGCAATCAGCCCCAGCATTTT.

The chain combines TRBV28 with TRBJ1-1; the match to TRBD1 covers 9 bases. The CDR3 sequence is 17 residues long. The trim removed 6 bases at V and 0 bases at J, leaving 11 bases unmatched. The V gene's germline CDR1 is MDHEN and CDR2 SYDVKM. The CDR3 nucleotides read TGTGCCAGCAGGGTCCTGAGGACAGGGGCTCTGAACACTGAAGCTTTCTTT. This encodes CASRVLRTGALNTEAFF. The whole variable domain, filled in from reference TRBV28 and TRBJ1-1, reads DVKVTQSSRYLVKRTGEKVFLECVQDMDHENMFWYRQDPGLGLRLIYFSYDVKMKEKGDIPEGYSVSREKKERFSLILESASTNQTSMYLCASRVLRTGALNTEAFFGQGTRLTVV.

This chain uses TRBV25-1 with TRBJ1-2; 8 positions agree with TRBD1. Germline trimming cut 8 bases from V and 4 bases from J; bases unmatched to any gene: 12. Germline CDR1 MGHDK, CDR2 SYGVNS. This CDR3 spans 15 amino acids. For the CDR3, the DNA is TGTGCCAGCGAGGGCCAGGGGGCTTTTAGCTATGGCTACACCTTC. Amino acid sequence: CASEGQGAFSYGYTF.

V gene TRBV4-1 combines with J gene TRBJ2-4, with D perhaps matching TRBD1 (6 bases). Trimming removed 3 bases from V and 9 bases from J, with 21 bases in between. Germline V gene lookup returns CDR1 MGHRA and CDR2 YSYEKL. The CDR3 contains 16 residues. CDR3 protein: CASSQSAVRGPGIQYF. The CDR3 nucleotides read TGCGCCAGCAGCCAGTCAGCCGTCAGGGGTCCGGGCATTCAGTACTTC.

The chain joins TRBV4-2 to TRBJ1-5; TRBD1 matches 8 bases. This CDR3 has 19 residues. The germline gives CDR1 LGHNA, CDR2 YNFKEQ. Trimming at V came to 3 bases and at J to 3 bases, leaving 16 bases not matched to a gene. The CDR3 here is CASSHHRRKDRGDNQPQHF. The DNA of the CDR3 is TGTGCCAGCAGCCACCATCGACGAAAAGACAGGGGTGACAATCAGCCCCAGCATTTT.

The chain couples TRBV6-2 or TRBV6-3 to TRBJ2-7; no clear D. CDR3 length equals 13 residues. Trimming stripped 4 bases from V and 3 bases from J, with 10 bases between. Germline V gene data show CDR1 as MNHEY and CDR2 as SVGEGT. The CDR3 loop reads CASSWAPSYEQYF. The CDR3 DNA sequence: TGTGCCAGCAGTTGGGCACCCAGCTACGAGCAGTACTTC.

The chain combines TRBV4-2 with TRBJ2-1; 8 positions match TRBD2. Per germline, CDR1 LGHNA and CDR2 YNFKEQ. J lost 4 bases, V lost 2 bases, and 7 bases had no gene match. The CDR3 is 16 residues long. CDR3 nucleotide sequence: TGTGCCAGCAGCCAATTGCCGGGGGGGCGATACAATGAGCAGTTCTTC. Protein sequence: CASSQLPGGRYNEQFF.

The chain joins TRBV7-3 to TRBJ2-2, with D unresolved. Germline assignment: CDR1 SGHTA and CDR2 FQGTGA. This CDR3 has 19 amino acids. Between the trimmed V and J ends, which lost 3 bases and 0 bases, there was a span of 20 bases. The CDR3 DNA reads TGTGCCAGCAGCTTGCATGAAAGGAGACGGAAGACGAACACCGGGGAGCTGTTTTTT. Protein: CASSLHERRRKTNTGELFF.